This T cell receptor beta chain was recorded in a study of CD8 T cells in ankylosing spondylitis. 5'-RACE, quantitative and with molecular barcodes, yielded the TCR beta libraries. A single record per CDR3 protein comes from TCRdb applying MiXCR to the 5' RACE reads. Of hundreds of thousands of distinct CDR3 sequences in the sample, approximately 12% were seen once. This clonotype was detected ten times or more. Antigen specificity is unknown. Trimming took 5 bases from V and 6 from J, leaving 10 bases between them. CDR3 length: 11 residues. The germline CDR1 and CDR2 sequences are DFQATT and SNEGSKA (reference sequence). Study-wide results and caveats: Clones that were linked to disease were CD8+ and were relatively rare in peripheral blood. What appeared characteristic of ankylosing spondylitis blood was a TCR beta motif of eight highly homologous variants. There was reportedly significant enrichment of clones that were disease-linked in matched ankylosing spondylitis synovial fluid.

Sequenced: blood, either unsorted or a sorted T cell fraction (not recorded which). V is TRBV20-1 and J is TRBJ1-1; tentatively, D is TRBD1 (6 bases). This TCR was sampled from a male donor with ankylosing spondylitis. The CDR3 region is CSAWGLAEAFF. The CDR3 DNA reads TGCAGTGCTTGGGGGCTCGCTGAAGCTTTCTTT.